This TCR beta chain comes out of a study of post-analysis software for immune sequencing data. General study points: In patients, TRBV5-6, TRBV5-1 and TRBV20-1 belonged to several TRBV segments found more frequently than in controls.

This clonotype appeared a few times. Antigen unknown. From germline, CDR1 is SGDLS and CDR2 YYNGEE. Trimming pared 0 bases from V and 0 bases from J, leaving 13 bases between. This CDR3 is built from 16 residues. Unique molecular identifiers tagged the TCR beta cDNA libraries. TCRdb ran MiXCR on the PCR reads and lists one entry per CDR3 protein. This repertoire shows roughly 870,000 distinct CDR3 sequences, roughly 50% found once; its top ten account for approximately 4.5%. This receptor was identified in a girl between 5 and 17 years old with multiple sclerosis. The gene calls are TRBV9 and TRBJ2-7; D remains ambiguous. The sequenced material came from blood. The CDR3 nucleotides read TGTGCCAGCAGCGTAGATGGCAGGTATAGCTCCTACGAGCAGTACTTC. Amino acids: CASSVDGRYSSYEQYF.